This T cell receptor beta chain was retrieved from a study of blood T cell repertoires in COVID-19. Study summary: Samples of COVID-19 (acute and convalescent) were obtained from the United States, Italy and Spain. Sources were T cells, B-cell-depleted T cells, or PBMCs; the material itself was cDNA or gDNA.

V was cut by 1 base and J by 0 bases, with 4 bases left in between. CDR1 and CDR2 from the germline V gene are LNHNV and YYDKDF (reference sequence). This CDR3 region has 14 residues. Original processing notes: Estimation of nucleated cell counts relied on the amplification of reference gene primers. The assay was immunoSEQ multiplex PCR, and TCRdb's table has in-frame clones only and misses some. V and J calls and clone size are given by that table; D and trimming were obtained from the DNA. Here the sample spans 75,000 to 100,000 clones, 70% to 80% being singletons. The receptor was derived from a man aged 65 to 79 with acute or convalescent COVID-19. The rearrangement joins TRBV15 to TRBJ1-3, with D unclear. The sequencing sample was made of peripheral blood. CDR3 in amino acids: CATSRAFSGNTIYF. The CDR3 region has the DNA TGTGCCACCAGCAGAGCTTTCTCTGGAAACACCATATATTTT.